This T cell receptor beta chain was observed in a study of regulatory T cells in long-lasting Graves disease (dated by TCRdb to the early 2020s). Context from the whole study: Persistent Graves' disease meant more than 5 years of antithyroid drug treatment with TSH receptor autoantibodies that stayed positive. Peripheral blood TCR sequencing and RNA sequencing compared persistent Graves' disease patients with newly diagnosed Graves' disease patients. The study took place in China and was registered as a clinical trial. A total of roughly 35 samples underwent TCR sequencing: about 13 from persistent and approximately 20 from newly diagnosed Graves' disease patients. On average, persistent Graves' disease patients in the clinical cohort had been on antithyroid drugs for roughly 11 years.

The library was obtained by multiplex PCR. Reads for this sample came from an Illumina HiSeq 4000. CDR3 regions were amplified by Arm-PCR with iRepertoire HTBI primers to construct TCR beta libraries. Before sequencing, the PCR products went through gel purification. The paper's data handling went like this. A total of some 65 TRBV and under 15 TRBJ segments were identified across samples and were used for gene usage analysis of CDR3 amino acid clonotypes. Filtered high-quality paired reads were merged into contigs using COPE and FqMerger. BLAST was used to align contigs to IMGT TRBV, TRBD and TRBJ reference genes, with CDR3 defined following IMGT. Any clonotype with a frequency above 0.1% was counted as a highly expanded clone. Shannon entropy was used to measure repertoire diversity, and the Gini coefficient was used to measure V-J evenness. A clonotype was considered public if more than one individual shared it. Using fastp trimming at Q25 and MiXCR clonotype assembly, TCRdb reanalyzed the public sequencing data and kept in-frame beta chains. Rows are combined by CDR3 protein, so each entry shows the most common genes and DNA. These V and J calls are TCRdb output, not the study's own analysis. The sample records about 400,000 distinct CDR3 sequences, less than 25% of which are singletons. The ten largest clones add up to around 21% of the sample.

In regard to this clonotype: This receptor's antigen is unknown. Qualities for individual bases were not recorded, and no much larger clone is one base off.

Taken with the paper, the label for time point translates to: persistent/refractory GD, antithyroid drugs over 5 years with positive TRAb. RNA was extracted from PBMCs in TRIzol for both TCR sequencing and RNA sequencing. The diagnosis of Graves' disease followed American Thyroid Association guidelines. The patients came from an endocrinology department in Xi'an, China. Each patient gave around 9.2 milliliters of peripheral blood, collected in an EDTA anticoagulant tube. Ficoll Paque Plus density gradient separation was used to isolate PBMCs, and no additional T cell sorting was done. An Agilent 2100 Bioanalyzer and agarose gel were used to check RNA quality, while a NanoDrop 2000 measured RNA concentration. V loses 5 bases at its end and J loses 7 bases; junction bases beyond the gene matches: 13. As encoded in the germline V gene, CDR1 is MNHNS while CDR2 is SASEGT. The CDR3 holds 15 amino acids from the cysteine to the phenylalanine. Only CDR3 DNA remains: 45 bases, in frame from the first base.

Points the paper makes about the study in general: Persistent disease showed preferential use of TRBV28, TRBJ1-2 and TRBJ2-5, whereas newly diagnosed disease favored TRBV20-1 and TRBJ2-1. Sequencing and analysis were restricted to the TCR beta chain. The small sample size was acknowledged by the authors as a limitation that may reduce accuracy. Persistent Graves' disease patients showed lower TCR Shannon entropy and fewer highly expanded clones than newly diagnosed patients, suggesting clonal expansion. More public clonotypes were shared among persistent patients (fewer than 3,000) than among newly diagnosed patients (just under 1,000). Because the primary lesion, thyroid tissue, could not be accessed, the study looked at peripheral blood alone.

The receptor comes from a female donor with Graves disease. Here the chain combines TRBV6-1 and TRBJ2-7, with TRBD2 identical over 8 junction bases. The source was peripheral blood mononuclear cells (PBMCs), collected when the disease was refractory, from a patient treated with antithyroid drugs. The CDR3 region has the sequence CASSPGTGAGGEQYF. The bases are TGTGCCAGCAGTCCCGGGACGGGGGCGGGAGGTGAGCAGTACTTC.